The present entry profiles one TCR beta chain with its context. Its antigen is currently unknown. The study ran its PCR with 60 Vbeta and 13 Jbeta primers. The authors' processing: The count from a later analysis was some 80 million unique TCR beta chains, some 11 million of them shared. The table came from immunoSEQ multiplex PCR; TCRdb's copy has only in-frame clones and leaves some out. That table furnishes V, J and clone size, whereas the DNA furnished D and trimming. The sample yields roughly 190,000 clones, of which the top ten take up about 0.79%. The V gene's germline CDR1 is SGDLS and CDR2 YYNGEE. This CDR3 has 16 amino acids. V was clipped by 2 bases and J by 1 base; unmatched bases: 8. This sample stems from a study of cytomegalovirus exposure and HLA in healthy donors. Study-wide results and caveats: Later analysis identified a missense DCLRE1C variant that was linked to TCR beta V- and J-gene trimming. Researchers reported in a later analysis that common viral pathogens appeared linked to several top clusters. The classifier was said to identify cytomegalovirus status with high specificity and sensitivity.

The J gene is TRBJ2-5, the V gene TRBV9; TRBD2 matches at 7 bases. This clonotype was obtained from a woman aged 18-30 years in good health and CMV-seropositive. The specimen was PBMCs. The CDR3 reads CASSVHGEGSQETQYF. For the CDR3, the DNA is TGTGCCAGCAGCGTCCATGGGGAGGGGTCCCAAGAGACCCAGTACTTC. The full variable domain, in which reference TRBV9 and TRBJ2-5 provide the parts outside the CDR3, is DSGVTQTPKHLITATGQRVTLRCSPRSGDLSVYWYQQSLDQGLQFLIQYYNGEERAKGNILERFSAQQFPDLHSELNLSSLELGDSALYFCASSVHGEGSQETQYFGPGTRLLVL.